The T cell receptor beta chain described here comes from a study of blood T cell repertoires in COVID-19 (dated by TCRdb to about 2020). At the level of the whole study: Samples from collaborators originated in the United States, Italy and Spain and spanned both the acute and convalescent phases of COVID-19. Samples came from the ongoing ImmuneRACE study (first 160 participants) plus 1,254 subjects from 6 global collaborators. The material from the prospective study consisted of cDNA or gDNA derived from T cells, B-cell-depleted T cells, or PBMCs. Where HLA class I and class II types were available, the types were taken from metadata supplied by the sample provider, not from assay-based typing. A freely available public database, intended as a resource for researchers studying the immune response to SARS-CoV-2, is where the repertoires were released. The dataset comprised deeply sampled blood TCRbeta repertoires from subjects exposed to, actively infected with, or recovered from COVID-19. A de-identified subject ID, COVID-19 status, age in years and sex were almost always included in the sample metadata. Study-wide conclusions, independent of this receptor: How much clinical and demographic metadata was included differed by source and by participant, and the metadata was provided uncurated.

The collaborating institutions used their own protocols to collect whole blood in K2EDTA tubes. For TCRbeta analysis, collaborator samples were shipped as frozen whole blood, as isolated PBMCs, or as DNA extracted from either sample type. This clone showed up just once. It lacks a known antigen. Base qualities are not at hand, and no much larger clone is one base apart. The CDR3 spans 14 residues, from the cysteine through the phenylalanine. The entry retains the CDR3 DNA only, 42 bases that are in frame from base 1. V lost 2 bases and J lost 4 bases; the stretch between them is 10 bases long. Reading the germline V gene gives CDR1 SGHRS and CDR2 YFSETQ. The immunoSEQ Assay, a bias-controlled multiplex PCR, was used to amplify TCRbeta CDR3 regions from genomic DNA. Regarding the original processing steps: The number of nucleated cells in each sample was estimated from the amplification of reference gene primers within the assay. To quantify the absolute abundance of each unique TCRbeta CDR3 rearrangement, sequence reads were collapsed and filtered. For each sample, productive Simpson clonality was calculated as the square root of Simpson's diversity index over productive rearrangements. What TCRdb holds here is the immuneACCESS table cut down to in-frame rearrangements. Part of the clones is not present; checked against another copy, under half of the missing clones reflect an unresolved V gene, and the others are unexplained. V, J and clone size reflect that table, while D and trimming were determined from the DNA. This sample gives about 400,000 clones in total; roughly nine tenths of them show up just once. More than 1% of the sample goes to the ten largest clones.

This sequence originates from a man aged 40-50 years with acute or convalescent COVID-19. The chain joins TRBV5-1 to TRBJ1-3; confidence is insufficient to name the D gene. Sequencing was carried out using peripheral blood. The CDR3 has the sequence CASSLGGPGNTIYF. In nucleotide form, the sequence is TGCGCCAGCAGCTTAGGAGGTCCAGGAAACACCATATATTTT.